These T cell receptor beta chains were read from a single sample in a study of blood T cell repertoires in COVID-19. Only in-frame clones appear in the TCRdb table, and some are missing; sequencing was by immunoSEQ multiplex PCR. The sample has around 270,000 clones, roughly nine tenths seen once. Input material: peripheral blood. The receptors derive from a man aged 40-49 years who had recovered from COVID-19. Both conserved end residues are part of each CDR3. A D gene is named only where the DNA matches it firmly. Clone size is shown for a subset of rows, as once, few, many or a class of expanded clone.

abundance	v_gene	d_gene	j_gene	CDR3nt	CDR3aa
once	TRBV10-3	TRBD2	TRBJ2-3	TGTGCCATCAGTGTTAGCGGGGTCCCGTATACGCAGTATTTT	CAISVSGVPYTQYF
NA	TRBV19	TRBD1	TRBJ2-7	TGTGCCAGTAGAACCGGACAGGGCCGAGAGCAGTACTTC	CASRTGQGREQYF
NA	TRBV7-2	NA	TRBJ2-1	TGTGCCAGCAGCCCCATCACCGCGGGGGCTGCCTACAATGAGCAGTTCTTC	CASSPITAGAAYNEQFF
NA	TRBV7-9	NA	TRBJ2-2	TGTGCCAGCAGCCGGGACTCCCCGAACACCGGGGAGCTGTTTTTT	CASSRDSPNTGELFF
many	TRBV4-2	NA	TRBJ2-3	TGTGCCAGCAGCCAAGAGGGTCCTCCTAGGACAGATACGCAGTATTTT	CASSQEGPPRTDTQYF
once	TRBV5-6	TRBD2	TRBJ2-1	TGTGCCAGCAGCTCCCCGGGACTAGCAACCAACAATGAGCAGTTCTTC	CASSSPGLATNNEQFF
few	TRBV9	NA	TRBJ2-7	TGTGCCAGCAGCGTATATGGAGACGGTGGCGAGCAGTACTTC	CASSVYGDGGEQYF
NA	TRBV25-1	TRBD1	TRBJ2-7	TGTGCCAGCAGTAAAGACCCCCGACGGACAGGGTTCCACGAGCAGTACTTC	CASSKDPRRTGFHEQYF
NA	TRBV27	TRBD2	TRBJ2-3	TGTGCCAGCAGTATCACTAGCGGGGCAAGCACAGATACGCAGTATTTT	CASSITSGASTDTQYF
NA	TRBV7-8	NA	TRBJ2-7	TGTGCCAGCAGCCTACGAACTAGTGGCGAGCAGTACTTC	CASSLRTSGEQYF
NA	TRBV12-3/TRBV12-4	NA	TRBJ1-1	TGTGCCAGCAGAAGTATAGTGAACACTGAAGCTTTCTTT	CASRSIVNTEAFF
NA	TRBV18	TRBD2	TRBJ2-7	TGTGCCAGCTCACCATTGCGGGGGGAAGGGGAGCAGTACTTC	CASSPLRGEGEQYF
NA	TRBV9	NA	TRBJ2-2	TGTGCCAGCAGACAGGAGGGTGCGAACACCGGGGAGCTGTTTTTT	CASRQEGANTGELFF
NA	TRBV10-1	NA	TRBJ1-6	TGCGCCAGCACCAGGGACAATAATTCACCCCTCCACTTT	CASTRDNNSPLHF
NA	TRBV29-1	NA	TRBJ2-1	TGCAGCGTTGTACCCAGAGGGCTAGCTCGGAATGAGCAGTTCTTC	CSVVPRGLARNEQFF
NA	TRBV18	NA	TRBJ2-1	TGTGCCAGCTCTCTCGGGGATCCCAATGAGCAGTTCTTC	CASSLGDPNEQFF
NA	TRBV5-1	NA	TRBJ2-7	TGCGCCAGCAGCTTGTTCGGGGTACCGTCCCCCGTTTACTTC	CASSLFGVPSPVYF
NA	TRBV19	NA	TRBJ2-2	TGTGCCAGTAGTCCCGGGGTAGGCACCGGGGAGCTGTTTTTT	CASSPGVGTGELFF
many	TRBV10-2	NA	TRBJ1-5	TGCGCCAGCAGTGAGCCGGGACGGGACTTGGGACAGCCCCAGCATTTT	CASSEPGRDLGQPQHF
NA	TRBV5-1	TRBD1	TRBJ1-1	TGCGCCAGCAGTTCGGACAGGGAGAACACTGAAGCTTTCTTT	CASSSDRENTEAFF
NA	TRBV5-4	TRBD2	TRBJ2-3	TGTGCCAGCAGCTTCAGGACTAGTCGCACAGATACGCAGTATTTT	CASSFRTSRTDTQYF
NA	TRBV19	TRBD2	TRBJ2-2	TGTGCCAGTAGTATAGCTAGCGGGGGACTGAACACCGGGGAGCTGTTTTTT	CASSIASGGLNTGELFF
NA	TRBV6-2/TRBV6-3	NA	TRBJ1-1	TGTGCCAGCAGTTACCGAGTGGGAGGGTCCACTGAAGCTTTCTTT	CASSYRVGGSTEAFF
NA	TRBV27	NA	TRBJ2-1	TGTGCCAGCAGGGCCAGGGTTTCCTATGAGCAGTTCTTC	CASRARVSYEQFF
NA	TRBV5-1	NA	TRBJ2-7	TGCGCCAGCAGCTTCCGGGCGGGGAGGAGCGAGCAGTACTTC	CASSFRAGRSEQYF
NA	TRBV21-1	NA	TRBJ2-5	TGCCTTAGCGGACTTCTTGGGCAAGAGACCCAGTACTTC	CLSGLLGQETQYF